This TCR beta chain was retrieved from a study of T cell responses to AZD1222 COVID-19 vaccine. Points from the study as a whole: There were mostly white British donors and more females than males, and clonal diversity was possibly underestimated. In the spike-specific TCR repertoire, nearly half reportedly target unmutated variant regions.

The V and J ends lost 5 bases and 1 base, in that order; junction bases with no gene match: 7. The CDR3 has 14 amino acids. The germline V gene has CDR1 GTSNPN and CDR2 SVGIG (reference sequence). Second-dose groups at about 4 or about 12 weeks were pooled. For this clone: What it binds is unknown.

The protocol was immunoSEQ multiplex PCR, while the TCRdb copy is restricted to in-frame clones and leaves out a portion. This sample carries roughly 190,000 clones, 91% of them seen once, and the ten largest clones take about 3.5%. This sample comprised peripheral blood, obtained 28 days after the second AZD1222 dose. The clonotype was recovered from an adult who received the AZD1222 COVID-19 vaccine. The V call is TRBV30, the J call TRBJ1-2; TRBD1 matches 7 bases. DNA of the CDR3: TGTGCCTGGGGATGGGACAGCTTTAACTATGGCTACACCTTC. Protein sequence: CAWGWDSFNYGYTF.